The present entry profiles one T cell receptor (beta chain) with its context. The data were obtained in a study of blood T cell repertoires in COVID-19. Background on the study: Samples taken during acute and convalescent COVID-19 were collected in the United States, Italy and Spain.

As handled by the study authors: By means of reference gene primer amplification, nucleated cell counts were estimated. Repertoires were generated with immunoSEQ multiplex PCR, while TCRdb's copy carries only in-frame clones and drops some. From that table come the V and J calls and clone size; the DNA was used to work out D and trimming. Among approximately 150,000 clones listed, around 89% were seen once. The receptor was isolated from a man aged 50 to 59 with active or convalescent COVID-19. Sequencing input: peripheral blood.

The CDR3 loop is CATSAGGLQPQHF. The CDR3 DNA follows: TGTGCCACCAGTGCCGGGGGGCTTCAGCCCCAGCATTTT. J is TRBJ1-5 and V is TRBV24-1; tentatively, D is TRBD1 (6 bases). The CDR3 spans 13 residues. From germline, CDR1 is KGHDR and CDR2 SFDVKD. Trimming cost V 5 bases and J 6 bases, with 10 bases left between them.